This T cell receptor (beta chain) derives from a study of shared clonotypes between healthy human individuals. After removal of 5 bases from V and 8 bases from J, the junction contained 10 bases not matched to a gene. The CDR3 extends over 14 amino acids. The germline gives CDR1 SGHRS, CDR2 YFSETQ. Generated by immunoSEQ multiplex PCR, the TCRdb table keeps only in-frame clones and is missing some. The table shows about 820,000 clones, with approximately 92% occurring only once. Selected positively for CCR7 and CD45RO-negative, naive CD8 cells excluded terminally differentiated effector memory CD45RA+ cells.

This sequence originates from a man aged 25 to 40 in good health. Material for sequencing was naive CD8+ T cells sorted from blood. The chain uses TRBV5-1 and TRBJ2-1, with TRBD2 matching 7 bases. In nucleotides, the CDR3 is TGCGCCAGCAGACCTTGGGCGGGAGAGTATGAGCAGTTCTTC. It yields the protein CASRPWAGEYEQFF.